These 27 T cell receptor beta chains were sequenced from one sample in a study of Graves' ophthalmopathy and Graves' hyperthyroidism. The TCR beta CDR3 regions underwent amplification from RNA transcripts. Investigators did first-round RT-PCR with HTBI primers, then second-round multiplex PCR. TCRdb processed the multiplex PCR reads anew with MiXCR; each CDR3 protein has one entry. The sample contains under 400,000 distinct CDR3 sequences, roughly a sixth of which appear only once. The sample comprised peripheral blood. The receptors derive from an adult man with Graves' ophthalmopathy.

This clonotype was recorded at least ten times. The V and J genes are TRBV11-1 and TRBJ2-5; 11 positions agree with TRBD2. Germline V CDR1 and CDR2: SGHAT, FQDESV (reference sequence). The length of the CDR3 is 16 residues. J lost 3 bases, V lost 3 bases, and 6 bases had no gene match. The CDR3 nucleotides are TGTGCCAGCAGCTTCACTAGCGGGAGTTCGAAAGAGACCCAGTACTTC. This translates into CASSFTSGSSKETQYF.

This clonotype has ten or more counts. The rearrangement uses TRBV20-1 and TRBJ2-7; 9 positions agree with TRBD2. There are 14 residues in the CDR3. V gave up 6 bases and J gave up 4 bases; unmatched junction bases: 10. Germline V gene sequence: CDR1 DFQATT, CDR2 SNEGSKA (reference sequence). This chain's CDR3 is CSATPRTSEYEQYF. The CDR3 region has the DNA TGCAGTGCGACCCCTCGGACTAGCGAGTACGAGCAGTACTTC.

This clonotype was recorded at least ten times. This chain links TRBV20-1 with TRBJ1-1, with a weak D call TRBD1 (5 bases). Germline V lookup: CDR1 DFQATT, CDR2 SNEGSKA (reference sequence). V lost 3 bases and J lost 6, with 11 bases in between. CDR3 length: 12 residues. The CDR3 sequence: CSARGLSAEAFF. DNA for the CDR3: TGCAGTGCTAGGGGGCTTAGCGCTGAAGCTTTCTTT.

This clonotype appeared many times. The chain carries TRBV4-2 and TRBJ2-5; possibly TRBD1 for D (5 bases). The CDR3 spans 16 residues. Germline CDR1 reads LGHNA; CDR2 reads YNFKEQ. V shed 0 bases and J shed 1 base, with 12 bases lying between them. CDR3 sequence: CASSQERRQGQETQYF. CDR3 bases: TGTGCCAGCAGCCAAGAGCGAAGGCAGGGCCAAGAGACCCAGTACTTC.

This clonotype was observed at least ten times. In DNA, the CDR3 is TGTGCCATCAGCGCGGATCAGCTGAGTCAGCCCCAGCATTTT. This gives the protein CAISADQLSQPQHF. This rearrangement joins TRBV10-3 to TRBJ1-5; D unresolved. Trimming removed 6 bases from V and 6 bases from J, with 15 bases in between. Germline V CDR1 and CDR2: ENHRY, SYGVKD. The CDR3 extends over 14 amino acids.

With respect to this clonotype: This clone may be a read error of a much larger clone one base away. Since the CDR3 does not end with the conserved phenylalanine or tryptophan, this likely comes from a read error. This chain uses TRBV15 with TRBJ2-2; D is ambiguous. The CDR3 runs 15 residues. The V and J ends lost 5 bases and 0 bases respectively, with 10 bases between them. In germline, CDR1 is LNHNV, CDR2 YYDKDF (reference sequence). CDR3 protein: CATSLERSNTGELFI. The CDR3 DNA follows: TGTGCCACCAGCCTCGAGCGATCGAACACCGGGGAGCTGTTTATT.

This clonotype has a count of ten or more. The V and J genes are TRBV12-3 or TRBV12-4 and TRBJ1-6, with 7 positions matching TRBD1. The CDR3 spans 15 residues. With V trimmed by 5 bases and J by 3 bases, 4 bases remained unmatched. CDR3 in amino acids: CASSPGQDYNSPLHF. For the CDR3, the DNA is TGTGCCAGCAGTCCCGGACAGGACTATAATTCACCCCTCCACTTT.

The V call is TRBV12-3 or TRBV12-4, the J call TRBJ1-1; D remains ambiguous. V was trimmed by 2 bases and J by 0 bases, leaving 7 bases between them. There are 14 residues in the CDR3. The CDR3, as DNA: TGTGCCAGCAGTTTAAGGCACATGAACACTGAAGCTTTCTTT. Translating gives CASSLRHMNTEAFF.

This clonotype was counted ten times or more. The chain joins TRBV6-5 to TRBJ1-5, with D possibly being TRBD1 (5 bases). This CDR3 region has 15 residues. From germline, CDR1 is MNHEY and CDR2 SVGAGI. Trimming removed 5 bases at V and 3 bases at J, with 14 bases between. The CDR3 sequence: CASSNDGQNNQPQHF. CDR3 bases: TGTGCCAGCAGTAACGACGGACAAAACAATCAGCCCCAGCATTTT.

This clonotype was recorded at least ten times. The rearrangement links TRBV5-1 to TRBJ2-7, with TRBD2 identical over 8 bases. Trimming removed 0 bases from V and 2 bases from J; junction bases left unmatched: 7. In germline, CDR1 is SGHRS, CDR2 YFSETQ. This CDR3 is 16 amino acids long. The DNA for the CDR3 is TGCGCCAGCAGCTTGGGACCAGCGGGAGAAACCTACGAGCAGTACTTC. It translates to CASSLGPAGETYEQYF.

This chain connects TRBV6-1 to TRBJ2-7; 10 bases map to TRBD1. V lost 7 bases, J lost 0 bases, and 9 bases stayed unmatched. CDR1 is MNHNS, CDR2 SASEGT, per germline. CDR3 size: 16 residues. The CDR3 protein is CASTQGQGKNSYEQYF. The CDR3 DNA reads as TGTGCCAGCACCCAGGGACAGGGGAAAAACTCCTACGAGCAGTACTTC.

The CDR3, as DNA: TGCAGTGCTGGCTTGCCTGTTCCGGGACAGGGGCACCAAGAGACCCAGTACTTC. Translation gives CSAGLPVPGQGHQETQYF. The genes are TRBV20-1 and TRBJ2-5, with 10 bases matching TRBD1. This CDR3 comprises 18 residues. Germline V lookup: CDR1 DFQATT, CDR2 SNEGSKA (reference sequence). After removal of 5 bases from V and 0 bases from J, the junction contained 15 bases not matched to a gene.

There are a few counts of this clonotype. The chain couples TRBV19 to TRBJ1-1; D is uncertain. Germline CDR1 and CDR2: LNHDA and SQIVND (reference sequence). The CDR3 contains 14 residues. Deletions cut 3 bases from V and 4 bases from J, with 12 bases between. CDR3 in amino acids: CASSINGKSTEAFF. CDR3 in DNA: TGTGCCAGTAGTATCAACGGGAAGAGCACTGAAGCTTTCTTT.

This clonotype appeared many times. The CDR3 DNA reads TGTGCCTGGGGTAGACAGACCAATCAGCCCCAGCATTTT. Translating gives CAWGRQTNQPQHF. The rearrangement uses TRBV30 and TRBJ1-5; perhaps TRBD1 as D (5 bases). Germline CDR1 is GTSNPN and CDR2 is SVGIG (reference sequence). V lost 5 bases, J lost 3 bases, and 11 bases lay in between. This CDR3 is built from 13 residues. Based on the CDR3 plus reference TRBV30 and TRBJ1-5, the full variable domain is SQTIHQWPATLVQPVGSPLSLECTVEGTSNPNLYWYRQAAGRGLQLLFYSVGIGQISSEVPQNLSASRPQDRQFILSSKKLLLSDSGFYLCAWGRQTNQPQHFGDGTRLSIL.

This clonotype has at least ten counts. As DNA, the CDR3 is TGTGCCAGCAGCCCCCTGTCGCGGGCCCAGGGCGAGCAGTACTTC. Translated, it gives CASSPLSRAQGEQYF. This chain connects TRBV28 to TRBJ2-7; the D call may be TRBD1 or TRBD2 (5 bases each). Germline values: CDR1 MDHEN, CDR2 SYDVKM. V lost 6 bases, J lost 6 bases, and 21 bases lay in between. The CDR3 sequence is 15 residues long.

A remark on this clonotype: This clone may be a read error of a much larger clone one base away. The chain employs TRBV11-2 and TRBJ2-5, with D perhaps TRBD2 (5 bases). Germline V gene data show CDR1 as SGHAT and CDR2 as FQNNGV. This CDR3 region has 15 residues. CDR3 nucleotide sequence: TGTGCCAGGAGCTTAGATTGGGGAGATCAAGAGACCCAGTACTTC. This codes for CARSLDWGDQETQYF.

This clonotype has a count of ten or more. The rearrangement joins TRBV20-1 to TRBJ2-3; D may be TRBD1 (5 bases). Trimming shortened V by 3 bases and J by 1 base, and 14 bases separated the two germline ends. The length of the CDR3 is 15 residues. Germline V gene lookup returns CDR1 DFQATT and CDR2 SNEGSKA (reference sequence). CDR3 coding DNA: TGCAGTGCTAGGCTCCCTCAGGGTGGCACAGATACGCAGTATTTT. Amino acid sequence: CSARLPQGGTDTQYF.

This clonotype was recorded at least ten times. The V and J genes are TRBV7-2 and TRBJ2-5; 10 nucleotides match TRBD2. Trimming cost V 3 bases and J 5 bases; bases outside gene matches: 6. Germline-derived CDR1 and CDR2 are SGHTA and FQGNSA. The CDR3 consists of 15 residues. CDR3 in DNA: TGTGCCAGCAGCTTGGCAGCGGGAGGGTTTGAGACCCAGTACTTC. Residues: CASSLAAGGFETQYF. Complete variable domain (other parts from reference TRBV7-2 and TRBJ2-5): GAGVSQSPSNKVTEKGKDVELRCDPISGHTALYWYRQSLGQGLEFLIYFQGNSAPDKSGLPSDRFSAERTGGSVSTLTIQRTQQEDSAVYLCASSLAAGGFETQYFGPGTRLLVL.

This clonotype was seen at least ten times. V usage is TRBV4-1 and J usage is TRBJ1-1; the match to TRBD1 covers 8 bases. V lost 3 bases to trimming and J lost 5 bases; unmatched junction nucleotides: 5. This CDR3 is 14 amino acids long. Germline V gene lookup returns CDR1 MGHRA and CDR2 YSYEKL. CDR3 DNA sequence: TGCGCCAGCAGCCATTCCAGGGGGCAGACTGAAGCTTTCTTT. The encoded protein is CASSHSRGQTEAFF.

This clonotype was counted ten times or more. This chain joins TRBV6-1 and TRBJ1-3, with D tentatively TRBD1 (5 bases). The germline gives CDR1 MNHNS, CDR2 SASEGT. Trimming removed 8 bases at V and 3 bases at J, with 17 bases between. This CDR3 has 15 amino acids. CDR3 coding DNA: TGTGCCAGCGGCCGCCGGGGGTCTTTTGGAAACACCATATATTTT. The encoded protein is CASGRRGSFGNTIYF.

This clonotype was seen at least ten times. The chain couples TRBV6-1 to TRBJ2-6; TRBD2 aligns across 9 bases. V trimming: 2 bases; J trimming: 0 bases; junction bases outside the gene matches: 5. Germline CDR1 MNHNS, CDR2 SASEGT. CDR3 length: 18 amino acids. This chain's CDR3 is CASSERLAVSSGANVLTF. The CDR3 DNA reads as TGTGCCAGCAGTGAAAGACTAGCGGTTAGCTCTGGGGCCAACGTCCTGACTTTC.

This clonotype was found a few times. The rearrangement links TRBV27 to TRBJ2-7, with D perhaps TRBD1 (6 bases). With 2 bases removed from V and 5 bases from J, the gap between germline ends came to 13 bases. CDR1 is MNHEY, CDR2 SMNVEV, per germline (reference sequence). This CDR3 is 14 amino acids long. CDR3 loop: CASSLNRVAHEQYF. CDR3 DNA: TGTGCCAGCAGTTTAAACAGGGTTGCCCACGAGCAGTACTTC.

The table lists this clonotype with many counts. The V gene is TRBV28, the J gene TRBJ2-2; the match to TRBD2 covers 7 bases. V dropped 0 bases and J dropped 3; count of bases not matched to a gene: 1. The length of the CDR3 is 15 residues. CDR1 MDHEN and CDR2 SYDVKM come from the germline V gene. CDR3 loop: CASSLWGRDTGELFF. In DNA form, the CDR3 reads TGTGCCAGCAGTTTATGGGGGAGGGACACCGGGGAGCTGTTTTTT.

This clonotype was picked up many times. V and J are TRBV6-5 and TRBJ2-7, with 9 bases lining up with TRBD1. CDR1 is MNHEY, CDR2 SVGAGI, per germline. V was clipped by 6 bases and J by 3 bases; unmatched bases: 6. This CDR3 is built from 14 residues. CDR3: CASSYGTGNYEQYF. In DNA, the CDR3 is TGTGCCAGCAGCTACGGGACAGGGAACTACGAGCAGTACTTC.

This clonotype was seen at least ten times. The rearrangement joins TRBV2 to TRBJ1-3, with TRBD1 as a possible D gene (5 bases). Trimming cost V 6 bases and J 0 bases, with 12 bases left between them. Germline CDR1 SNHLY, CDR2 FYNNEI. There are 15 residues in the CDR3. The DNA for the CDR3 is TGTGCCAGCAGGTCCGGGACGGCCTCTGGAAACACCATATATTTT. Translating gives CASRSGTASGNTIYF.

This clonotype was counted ten times or more. J is TRBJ2-4 and V is TRBV12-3 or TRBV12-4; D may be TRBD1 (5 bases). V was clipped by 4 bases and J by 6 bases, with 16 bases between them. This CDR3 region has 15 residues. CDR3 DNA: TGTGCCAGCAGTTGGCTGGTTAGGGGCGGAAACATTCAGTACTTC. Translation gives CASSWLVRGGNIQYF.

The table lists this clonotype with many counts. V is TRBV29-1 and J is TRBJ1-1; weak D call: TRBD1 (5 bases). V was pared by 3 bases and J by 0 bases, with 11 bases between. CDR1 is SQVTM, CDR2 ANQGSEA, per germline. The CDR3 sequence is 14 residues long. The CDR3 DNA reads as TGCAGCGTTGACGCAGGGAAGGTGAACACTGAAGCTTTCTTT. It yields the protein CSVDAGKVNTEAFF.